These 11 T cell receptor beta chains were sequenced from one sample in a study of cytomegalovirus exposure and HLA in healthy donors. TCRdb's copy holds only in-frame clones and misses some; the assay was immunoSEQ multiplex PCR. This table holds about 110,000 clones, roughly 89% found once. Sequencing input: PBMCs. These receptors were collected from a woman in her late teens or twenties in good health and CMV-seronegative.

The rearrangement uses TRBV30 and TRBJ1-1; 7 positions match TRBD1. V shed 4 bases, J shed 7 bases, and the junction held 9 bases outside the gene matches. Germline-derived CDR1 and CDR2 are GTSNPN and SVGIG (reference sequence). The CDR3 runs to 13 residues. DNA for the CDR3: TGTGCCTGGACCCGAGACAGGGAAGATGAAGCTTTCTTT. It encodes CAWTRDREDEAFF.

The rearrangement links TRBV5-1 to TRBJ2-1, with 9 bases fitting TRBD2. The trim removed 5 bases at V and 7 bases at J, leaving 22 bases unmatched. Germline values: CDR1 SGHRS, CDR2 YFSETQ. The CDR3 sequence is 19 residues long. The CDR3 protein is CASRELTPRMVSGRNEQFF. The CDR3 coding sequence is TGCGCCAGCAGGGAACTAACCCCCAGGATGGTGAGCGGGAGGAATGAGCAGTTCTTC.

A single count supports this clone. V gene TRBV4-2 combines with J gene TRBJ2-3, with 7 nucleotides matching TRBD2. V lost 6 bases to trimming and J lost 5 bases; unmatched junction nucleotides: 8. The CDR3 contains 14 residues. The V gene's germline CDR1 is LGHNA and CDR2 YNFKEQ. The DNA of the CDR3 is TGTGCCAGCAGTCCCAAGCGGGGAGGAGATACGCAGTATTTT. Translating gives CASSPKRGGDTQYF.

The rearrangement links TRBV5-1 to TRBJ2-1; D may be TRBD1 (6 bases). With 7 bases removed from V and 7 bases from J, the gap between germline ends came to 15 bases. Germline CDR1 and CDR2: SGHRS and YFSETQ. CDR3 length: 13 residues. The CDR3 coding sequence is TGCGCCAGCCCGGTACAGGGATCGAATGAGCAGTTCTTC. Protein product: CASPVQGSNEQFF.

V gene TRBV4-1 combines with J gene TRBJ1-1; D remains unclear. V was trimmed by 1 base and J by 0 bases, leaving 6 bases between them. CDR3 length equals 14 residues. Looked up from germline, CDR1 is MGHRA and CDR2 is YSYEKL. In DNA, the CDR3 is TGCGCCAGCAGCCAAGGACTGTTGAACACTGAAGCTTTCTTT. Translated, it gives CASSQGLLNTEAFF.

This chain connects TRBV15 to TRBJ1-2; D gene uncertain. The V and J ends lost 0 bases and 3 bases respectively, with 14 bases between them. Germline CDR1 LNHNV, CDR2 YYDKDF (reference sequence). CDR3 length equals 16 residues. Written as DNA, the CDR3 is TGTGCCACCAGCAGAGATCGAGGCCGACCCGACTATGGCTACACCTTC. This translates into CATSRDRGRPDYGYTF.

V gene TRBV7-2 combines with J gene TRBJ2-7; TRBD1 is a possible D gene (5 bases). V was trimmed by 2 bases and J by 1 base, leaving 6 bases between them. The CDR3 has 13 amino acids. CDR1 is SGHTA, CDR2 FQGNSA, per germline. The CDR3 protein is CASSLRGSYEQYF. In nucleotides, the CDR3 is TGTGCCAGCAGCTTAAGGGGATCCTACGAGCAGTACTTC.

This clone came up a few times. The chain uses TRBV6-5 and TRBJ1-2; D ambiguous. This CDR3 comprises 11 residues. The germline V gene has CDR1 MNHEY and CDR2 SVGAGI. Trimming stripped 4 bases from V and 10 bases from J, with 10 bases between. The CDR3 DNA reads TGTGCCAGCAGTTTGGGAGACAACTACACCTTC. It yields the protein CASSLGDNYTF.

Comments on this clone: Mismatch with germline at one junction end may stem from a read error. The chain employs TRBV9 and TRBJ2-1, with D perhaps matching TRBD2 (5 bases). The CDR3 length is 15 residues. Germline V CDR1 and CDR2: SGDLS, YYNGEE. The CDR3 protein is CASSVEGSSHNEQFF. The CDR3 nucleotides are TGTGCCAGCAGCGTAGAAGGGAGCTCCCACAATGAGCAGTTCTTC.

J is TRBJ2-3 and V is TRBV27; tentatively, D is TRBD2 (7 bases). This CDR3 is 15 amino acids long. Germline-derived CDR1 and CDR2 are MNHEY and SMNVEV (reference sequence). With 2 bases removed from V and 6 bases from J, the gap between germline ends came to 15 bases. CDR3 in amino acids: CASSLGGGALDTQYF. CDR3 DNA sequence: TGTGCCAGCAGTTTAGGTGGGGGGGCTCTCGATACGCAGTATTTT.

The rearrangement links TRBV27 to TRBJ2-3; D is unclear. Trimming removed 3 bases from V and 0 bases from J, with 4 bases in between. This CDR3 spans 13 amino acids. CDR1 and CDR2 from the germline V gene are MNHEY and SMNVEV (reference sequence). The CDR3 is CASSFPSTDTQYF. The DNA for the CDR3 is TGTGCCAGCAGTTTTCCGAGCACAGATACGCAGTATTTT.